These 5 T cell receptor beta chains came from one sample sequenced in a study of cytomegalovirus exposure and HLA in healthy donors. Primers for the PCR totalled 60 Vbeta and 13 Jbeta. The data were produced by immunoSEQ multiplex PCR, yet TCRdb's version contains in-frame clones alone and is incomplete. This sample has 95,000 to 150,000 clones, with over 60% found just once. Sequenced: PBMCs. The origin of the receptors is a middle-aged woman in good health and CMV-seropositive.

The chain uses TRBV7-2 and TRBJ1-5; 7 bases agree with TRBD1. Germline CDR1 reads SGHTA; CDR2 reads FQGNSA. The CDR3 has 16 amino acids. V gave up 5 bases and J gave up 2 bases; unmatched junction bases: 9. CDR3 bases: TGTGCCAGCAGCACCGAGAAGGGGGCGGGCAATCAGCCCCAGCATTTT. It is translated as CASSTEKGAGNQPQHF.

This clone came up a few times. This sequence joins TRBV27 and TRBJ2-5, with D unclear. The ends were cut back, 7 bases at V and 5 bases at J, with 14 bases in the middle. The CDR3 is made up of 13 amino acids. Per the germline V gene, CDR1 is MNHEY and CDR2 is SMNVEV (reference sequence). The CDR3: CASMAHLEETQYF. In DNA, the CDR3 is TGTGCCAGCATGGCCCACCTAGAGGAGACCCAGTACTTC.

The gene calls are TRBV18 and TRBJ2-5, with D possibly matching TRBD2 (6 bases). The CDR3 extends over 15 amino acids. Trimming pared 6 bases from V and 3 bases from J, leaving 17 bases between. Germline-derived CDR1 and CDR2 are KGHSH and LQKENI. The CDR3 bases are TGTGCCAGCTCCAGTGGGGGGTCTATCAAAGAGACCCAGTACTTC. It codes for CASSSGGSIKETQYF.

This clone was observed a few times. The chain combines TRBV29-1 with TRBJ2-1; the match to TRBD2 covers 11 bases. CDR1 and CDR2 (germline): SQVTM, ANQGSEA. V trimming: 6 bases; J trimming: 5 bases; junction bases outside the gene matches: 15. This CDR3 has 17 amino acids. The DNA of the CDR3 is TGCAGCGTCCGGGTCGTGGCTAGCGGGGGGAGAGACAATGAGCAGTTCTTC. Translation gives CSVRVVASGGRDNEQFF.

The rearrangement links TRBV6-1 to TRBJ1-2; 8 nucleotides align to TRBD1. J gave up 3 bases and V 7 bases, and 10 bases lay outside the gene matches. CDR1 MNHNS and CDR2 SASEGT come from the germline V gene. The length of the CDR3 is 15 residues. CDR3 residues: CASTSVDRAHYGYTF. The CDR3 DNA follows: TGTGCCAGCACCTCCGTGGACAGGGCCCACTATGGCTACACCTTC.